This T cell receptor (beta chain) was observed in a study of shared clonotypes between healthy human individuals. Overall study findings and caveats: Read depth was anticipated to influence clonotype sharing among donors.

The test was conducted at deep level. Profiled with immunoSEQ multiplex PCR; TCRdb holds only in-frame clones, not every one. The data show a few hundred thousand clones, over 95% seen once. Terminally differentiated effector memory CD45RA+ cells were excluded by CCR7 positive selection of CD45RO-negative cells. After removal of 3 bases from V and 7 bases from J, the junction contained 2 bases not matched to a gene. The germline V gene has CDR1 SGDLS and CDR2 YYNGEE. This CDR3 is 13 amino acids long. Remarks on this clone: What it recognizes is unknown.

Source material: naive CD8+ T cells sorted from blood. The rearrangement joins TRBV9 to TRBJ2-1; 9 nucleotides line up with TRBD2. The origin of this receptor is a woman aged 30 to 39 in good health. The CDR3 DNA reads as TGTGCCAGCAGCGAGACTAGCGGTAATGAGCAGTTCTTC. Translation: CASSETSGNEQFF.